Presented here are 12 T cell receptor beta chains from one specimen sequenced in a study of low-dose radiotherapy and immunotherapy resistance in tumors. Specified time point: before trial treatment. TRAV and TRBV primers primed cDNA for both TCRalpha and TCRbeta. TCR amplification used around 19 PCR cycles, a constant-region primer and a V-primer adapter. TCRdb reprocessed the reads with MiXCR, giving one entry per CDR3 protein. The data contain 35,000 to 50,000 distinct CDR3 sequences, roughly 31% of them seen just once; the ten biggest clones take up roughly 4%. The input for sequencing was PBMCs, taken before treatment. These receptor sequences come from a male donor with gallbladder cancer.

By its share, this clonotype is medium-sized. The CDR3 bases are TGTGCCAGCAGCTACGTAAGGGGGGGAGGATACGAGCAGTACTTC. Translating it yields CASSYVRGGGYEQYF. The V call is TRBV5-5, the J call TRBJ2-7; TRBD2 is a possible D gene (7 bases). Germline lookup yields CDR1 SGHKS and CDR2 YYEKEE (reference sequence). Trimming shortened V by 3 bases and J by 4 bases, and 17 bases separated the two germline ends. The CDR3 is made up of 15 amino acids.

The table lists this clonotype with many counts. V is TRBV3-1 and J is TRBJ2-1; D gene ambiguous. V gave up 0 bases and J gave up 11 bases, with 11 bases separating them. Germline CDR1 LGHDT, CDR2 YNNKEL (reference sequence). The CDR3 has 13 residues. In DNA, the CDR3 is TGTGCCAGCAGCCAAGACCTCGTTGGGCAGCAGTTCTTC. Its translation is CASSQDLVGQQFF.

V is TRBV28 and J is TRBJ2-7; weak D call: TRBD1 (6 bases). Looked up from germline, CDR1 is MDHEN and CDR2 is SYDVKM. V was pared by 5 bases and J by 2 bases, with 19 bases between. The CDR3 extends over 16 amino acids. The CDR3 spells CASSRIRTEKTYEQYF. The CDR3 bases are TGTGCCAGCAGTCGTATTAGGACAGAGAAAACCTACGAGCAGTACTTC.

V is TRBV15 and J is TRBJ2-3, with D uncertain. The CDR3 spans 13 residues. From germline, CDR1 is LNHNV and CDR2 YYDKDF (reference sequence). The germline V and J ends were trimmed by 3 bases and 5 bases, with 9 bases remaining between them. The CDR3 region is CATSSASEDTQYF. The CDR3 nucleotides read TGTGCCACCAGCAGCGCGTCCGAAGATACGCAGTATTTT.

Sample share makes this clonotype medium-sized. The chain combines TRBV5-4 with TRBJ2-3; 10 bases agree with TRBD1. The ends lost 0 bases at V and 4 bases at J; junction bases unmatched: 8. The CDR3 runs to 17 residues. Germline values: CDR1 SGHNT, CDR2 YYREEE (reference sequence). This CDR3 reads CASSLVPGTGVADTQYF. The CDR3 DNA follows: TGTGCCAGCAGCTTGGTCCCTGGGACAGGGGTAGCAGATACGCAGTATTTT. The variable domain in full, completed from reference TRBV5-4 and TRBJ2-3, reads ETGVTQSPTHLIKTRGQQVTLRCSSQSGHNTVSWYQQALGQGPQFIFQYYREEENGRGNFPPRFSGLQFPNYSSELNVNALELDDSALYLCASSLVPGTGVADTQYFGPGTRLTVL.

This clonotype appeared many times. The chain joins TRBV28 to TRBJ2-1; 12 bases align to TRBD2. Germline CDR1 is MDHEN and CDR2 is SYDVKM. This CDR3 has 16 amino acids. The trim removed 3 bases at V and 9 bases at J, leaving 9 bases unmatched. The CDR3 coding sequence is TGTGCCAGCAGTTTGGCTAGCGGGAGGGCCGTCGGTGAGCAGTTCTTC. Translation: CASSLASGRAVGEQFF. The whole variable domain, remainder taken from reference TRBV28 and TRBJ2-1, is DVKVTQSSRYLVKRTGEKVFLECVQDMDHENMFWYRQDPGLGLRLIYFSYDVKMKEKGDIPEGYSVSREKKERFSLILESASTNQTSMYLCASSLASGRAVGEQFFGPGTRLTVL.

By its share, this clonotype is medium-sized. The J gene is TRBJ2-1, the V gene TRBV5-4; TRBD2 aligns across 8 bases. The CDR3 is made up of 15 amino acids. The V gene's germline CDR1 is SGHNT and CDR2 YYREEE (reference sequence). V trimming: 5 bases; J trimming: 8 bases; junction bases outside the gene matches: 12. This chain's CDR3 is CASRAGGGRIHEQFF. The CDR3 DNA sequence: TGTGCCAGCAGGGCCGGGGGCGGGAGGATCCATGAGCAGTTCTTC.

About this clonotype: It differs at one base from a far larger clone, so likely a read error. The chain joins TRBV10-3 to TRBJ2-7; D is perhaps TRBD2 (6 bases). The germline V gene has CDR1 ENHRY and CDR2 SYGVKD. CDR3 size: 15 residues. The V and J ends lost 6 bases and 7 bases respectively, with 22 bases between them. The CDR3 protein is CAISYLAKTYNEQYF. In nucleotides, the CDR3 is TGTGCCATCAGCTATCTAGCGAAGACCTACAATGAGCAGTACTTC.

This clonotype has at least ten counts. The V call is TRBV6-6, the J call TRBJ1-2; 10 bases are shared with TRBD1. Germline CDR1 reads MNHNY; CDR2 reads SVGAGI (reference sequence). J lost 8 bases, V lost 5 bases, and 5 bases had no gene match. CDR3 length equals 13 residues. The DNA for the CDR3 is TGTGCCAGCAGTCCGACAGGGGGCTTCGGCTACACCTTC. Its protein product is CASSPTGGFGYTF.

A note on this clonotype: This probably arose from a read error, given a far larger clone one base away. CDR3 DNA sequence: TGTGCCAGCATCGATAGGGCAGTGCCTACCGGCGAGCAGTTCTTC. It encodes CASIDRAVPTGEQFF. The J gene is TRBJ2-1, the V gene TRBV11-2; D unclear. The CDR3 totals 15 residues. Trimming took 7 bases from V and 10 from J, leaving 23 bases between them. Germline CDR1 is SGHAT and CDR2 is FQNNGV.

On this clonotype itself: This could be a read error, since a much larger clone is one nucleotide away. The chain combines TRBV27 with TRBJ2-1; 11 bases align to TRBD2. This CDR3 is 19 amino acids long. Germline assignment: CDR1 MNHEY and CDR2 SMNVEV (reference sequence). With V trimmed by 2 bases and J by 10 bases, 19 bases remained unmatched. The CDR3 protein is CASSLRGGVAGGRAYEQFF. CDR3 coding DNA: TGTGCCAGCAGTTTACGGGGGGGGGTAGCGGGGGGGAGGGCCTACGAGCAGTTCTTC.

This clonotype came up once. This chain connects TRBV29-1 to TRBJ2-3; TRBD1 or TRBD2 may be the D gene (6 bases each). CDR1 and CDR2 (germline): SQVTM, ANQGSEA. Trimming cost V 2 bases and J 6 bases, with 9 bases left between them. The CDR3 extends over 12 amino acids. CDR3 sequence reads: CSVERGADTQYF. CDR3 in DNA: TGCAGCGTTGAAAGGGGGGCCGATACGCAGTATTTT.